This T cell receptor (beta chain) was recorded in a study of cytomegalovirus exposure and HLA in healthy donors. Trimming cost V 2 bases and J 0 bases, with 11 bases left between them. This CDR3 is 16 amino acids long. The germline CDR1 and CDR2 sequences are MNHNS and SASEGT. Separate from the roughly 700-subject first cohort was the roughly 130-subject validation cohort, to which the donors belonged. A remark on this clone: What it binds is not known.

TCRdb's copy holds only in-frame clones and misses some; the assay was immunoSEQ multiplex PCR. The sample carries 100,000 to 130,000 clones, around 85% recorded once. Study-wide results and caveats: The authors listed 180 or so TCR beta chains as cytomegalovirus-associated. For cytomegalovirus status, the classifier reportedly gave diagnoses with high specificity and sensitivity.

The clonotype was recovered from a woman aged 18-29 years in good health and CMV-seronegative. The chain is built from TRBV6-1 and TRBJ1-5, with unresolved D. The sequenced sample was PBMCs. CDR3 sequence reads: CASSEFLGDSNQPQHF. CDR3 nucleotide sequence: TGTGCCAGCAGTGAATTCTTGGGAGATAGCAATCAGCCCCAGCATTTT.